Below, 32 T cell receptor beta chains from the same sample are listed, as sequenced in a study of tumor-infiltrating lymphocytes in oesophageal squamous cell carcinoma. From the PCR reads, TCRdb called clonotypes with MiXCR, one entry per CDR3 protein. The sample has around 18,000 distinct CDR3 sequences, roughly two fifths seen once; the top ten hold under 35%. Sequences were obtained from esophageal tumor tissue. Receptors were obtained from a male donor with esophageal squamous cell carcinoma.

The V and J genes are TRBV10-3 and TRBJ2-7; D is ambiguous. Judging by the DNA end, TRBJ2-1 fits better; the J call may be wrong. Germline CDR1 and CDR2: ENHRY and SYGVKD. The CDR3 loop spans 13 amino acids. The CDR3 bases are TGTGCCATCAGTGGGACGACGGATGATAAGCAGTTCTTC. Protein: CAISGTTDDKQFF.

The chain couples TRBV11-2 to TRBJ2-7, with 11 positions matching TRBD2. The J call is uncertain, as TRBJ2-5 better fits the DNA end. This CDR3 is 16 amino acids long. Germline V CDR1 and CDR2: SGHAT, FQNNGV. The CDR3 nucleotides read TGTGCCAGCAGCTGGGGGACTAGCGGAGACGAAGAGACCCAGTACTTC. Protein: CASSWGTSGDEETQYF.

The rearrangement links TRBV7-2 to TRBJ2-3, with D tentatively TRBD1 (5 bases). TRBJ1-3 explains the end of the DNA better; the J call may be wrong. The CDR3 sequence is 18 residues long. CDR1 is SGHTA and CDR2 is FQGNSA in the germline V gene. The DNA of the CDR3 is TGTGCCAGCAGCCCCGGCGCTGGGGGAATTTCCTCTGGAAACACCATATATTTT. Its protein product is CASSPGAGGISSGNTIYF.

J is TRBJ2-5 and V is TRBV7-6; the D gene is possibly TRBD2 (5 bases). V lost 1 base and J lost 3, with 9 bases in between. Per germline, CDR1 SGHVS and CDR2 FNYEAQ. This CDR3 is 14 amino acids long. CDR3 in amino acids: CASSLGYGEETQYF. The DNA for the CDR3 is TGTGCCAGCAGCTTAGGGTACGGGGAAGAGACCCAGTACTTC.

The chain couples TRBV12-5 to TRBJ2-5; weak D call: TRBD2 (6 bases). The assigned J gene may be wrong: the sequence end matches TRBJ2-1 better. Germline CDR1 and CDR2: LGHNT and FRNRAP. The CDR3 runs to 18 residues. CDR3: CASGSALADRVSYNEQFF. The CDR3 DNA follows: TGTGCTAGTGGTTCCGCCTTAGCGGACCGGGTCTCCTACAATGAGCAGTTCTTC.

The CDR3 reads CASSGDTSGIAKNIQYF. The CDR3 DNA is TGTGCCAGCAGCGGGGACACTAGCGGGATAGCCAAAAACATTCAGTACTTC. The chain carries TRBV11-2 and TRBJ2-5; TRBD2 matches at 10 bases. The DNA end lines up better with TRBJ2-4; the J call may be wrong. The CDR3 loop spans 17 amino acids. The germline V gene has CDR1 SGHAT and CDR2 FQNNGV.

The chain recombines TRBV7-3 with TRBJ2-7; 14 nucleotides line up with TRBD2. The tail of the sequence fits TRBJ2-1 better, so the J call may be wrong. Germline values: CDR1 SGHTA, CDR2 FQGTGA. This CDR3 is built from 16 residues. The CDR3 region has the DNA TGTGCCAGCAGCTTACGGGGGACTAGCGGGAGCATGGGGCAGTTCTTC. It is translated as CASSLRGTSGSMGQFF.

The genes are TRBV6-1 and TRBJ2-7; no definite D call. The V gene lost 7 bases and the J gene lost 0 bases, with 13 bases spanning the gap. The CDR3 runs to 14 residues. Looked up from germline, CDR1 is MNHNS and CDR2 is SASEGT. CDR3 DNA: TGTGCCAGCAACACGGAATCAAGCTCCTACGAGCAGTACTTC. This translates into CASNTESSSYEQYF.

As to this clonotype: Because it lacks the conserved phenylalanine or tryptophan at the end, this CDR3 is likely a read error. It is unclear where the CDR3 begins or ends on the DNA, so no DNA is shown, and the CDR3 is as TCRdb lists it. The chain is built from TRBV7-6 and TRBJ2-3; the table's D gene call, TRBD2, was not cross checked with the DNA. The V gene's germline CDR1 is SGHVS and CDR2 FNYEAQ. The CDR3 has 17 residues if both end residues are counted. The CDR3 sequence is CASSFSGRSYNEQYFGP.

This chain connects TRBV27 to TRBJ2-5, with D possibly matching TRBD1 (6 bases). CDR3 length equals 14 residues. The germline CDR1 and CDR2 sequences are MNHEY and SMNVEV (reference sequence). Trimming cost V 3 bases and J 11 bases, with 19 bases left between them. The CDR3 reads CASSFRGLSNEQYF. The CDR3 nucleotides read TGTGCCAGCAGTTTCAGGGGCTTATCCAATGAGCAGTACTTC.

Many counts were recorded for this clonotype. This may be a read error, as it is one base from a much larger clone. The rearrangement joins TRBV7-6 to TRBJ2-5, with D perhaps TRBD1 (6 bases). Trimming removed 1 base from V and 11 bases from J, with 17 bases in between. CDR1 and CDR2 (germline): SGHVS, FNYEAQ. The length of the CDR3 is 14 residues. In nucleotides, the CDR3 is TGTGCCAGCAGCTTAGGGACAGCGTACAATGAGCAGTACTTC. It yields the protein CASSLGTAYNEQYF.

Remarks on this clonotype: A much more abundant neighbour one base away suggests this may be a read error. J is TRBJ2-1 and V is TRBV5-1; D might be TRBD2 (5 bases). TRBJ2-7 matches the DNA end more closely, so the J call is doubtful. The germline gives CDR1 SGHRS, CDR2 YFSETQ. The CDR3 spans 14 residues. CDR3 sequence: CASAMDEGYNEQYF. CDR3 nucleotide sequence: TGCGCCAGCGCTATGGACGAGGGATACAATGAGCAGTACTTC.

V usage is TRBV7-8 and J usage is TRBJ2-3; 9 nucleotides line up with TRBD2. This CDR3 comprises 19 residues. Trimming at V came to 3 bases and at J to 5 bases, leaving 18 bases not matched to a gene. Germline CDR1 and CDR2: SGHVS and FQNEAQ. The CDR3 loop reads CASSFPLAGTPVGVDTQYF. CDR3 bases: TGTGCCAGCAGCTTTCCTCTAGCGGGGACCCCCGTGGGGGTAGATACGCAGTATTTT. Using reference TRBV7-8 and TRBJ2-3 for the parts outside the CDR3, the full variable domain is GAGVSQSPRYKVAKRGQDVALRCDPISGHVSLFWYQQALGQGPEFLTYFQNEAQLDKSGLPSDRFFAERPEGSVSTLKIQRTQQEDSAVYLCASSFPLAGTPVGVDTQYFGPGTRLTVL.

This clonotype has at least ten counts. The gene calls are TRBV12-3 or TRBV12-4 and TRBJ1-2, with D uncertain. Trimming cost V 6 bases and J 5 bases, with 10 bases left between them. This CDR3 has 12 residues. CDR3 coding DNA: TGTGCCAGCAGCCCCTCTCTTTATGGCTACACCTTC. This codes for CASSPSLYGYTF.

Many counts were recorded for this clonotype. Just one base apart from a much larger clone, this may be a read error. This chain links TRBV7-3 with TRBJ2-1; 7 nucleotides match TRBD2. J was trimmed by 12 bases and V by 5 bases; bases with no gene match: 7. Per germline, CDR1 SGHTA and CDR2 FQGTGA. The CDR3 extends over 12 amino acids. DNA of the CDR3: TGTGCCAGCAGCCCCCCTGGGGGGGTGCAGTTCTTC. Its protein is CASSPPGGVQFF. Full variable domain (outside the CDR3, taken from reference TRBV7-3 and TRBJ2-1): GAGVSQTPSNKVTEKGKYVELRCDPISGHTALYWYRQSLGQGPEFLIYFQGTGAADDSGLPNDRFFAVRPEGSVSTLKIQRTERGDSAVYLCASSPPGGVQFFGPGTRLTVL.

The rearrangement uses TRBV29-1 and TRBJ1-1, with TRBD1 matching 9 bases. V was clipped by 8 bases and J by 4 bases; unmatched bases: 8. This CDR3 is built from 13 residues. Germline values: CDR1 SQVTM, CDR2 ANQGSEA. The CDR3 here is CSSEQGAGTEAFF. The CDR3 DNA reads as TGCAGCTCCGAACAGGGGGCGGGCACTGAAGCTTTCTTT.

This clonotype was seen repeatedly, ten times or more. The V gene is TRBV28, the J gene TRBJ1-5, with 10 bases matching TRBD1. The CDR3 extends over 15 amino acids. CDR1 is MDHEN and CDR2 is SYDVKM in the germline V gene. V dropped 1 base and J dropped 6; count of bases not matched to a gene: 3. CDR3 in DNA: TGTGCCAGCAGTTTATTCCGGGACAGGGGTCAGCCCCAGCATTTT. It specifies CASSLFRDRGQPQHF.

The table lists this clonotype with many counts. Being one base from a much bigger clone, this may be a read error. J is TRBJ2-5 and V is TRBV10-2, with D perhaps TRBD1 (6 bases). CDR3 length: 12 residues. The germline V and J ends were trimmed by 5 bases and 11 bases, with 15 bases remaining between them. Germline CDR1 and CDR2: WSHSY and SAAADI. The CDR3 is CASSMQGGEQYF. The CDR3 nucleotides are TGCGCCAGCAGTATGCAAGGGGGTGAGCAGTACTTC.

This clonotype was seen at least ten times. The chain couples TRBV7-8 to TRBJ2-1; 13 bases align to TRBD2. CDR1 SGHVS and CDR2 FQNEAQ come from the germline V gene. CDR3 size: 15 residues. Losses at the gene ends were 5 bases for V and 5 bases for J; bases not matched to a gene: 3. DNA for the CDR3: TGTGCCAGCAGCCATGGGACTAGCGGGGACAATGAGCAGTTCTTC. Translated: CASSHGTSGDNEQFF.

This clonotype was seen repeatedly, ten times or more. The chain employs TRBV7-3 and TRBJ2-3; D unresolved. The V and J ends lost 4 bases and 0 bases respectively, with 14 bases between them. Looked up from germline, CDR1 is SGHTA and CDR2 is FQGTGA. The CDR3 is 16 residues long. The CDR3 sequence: CASSSSPRQSTDTQYF. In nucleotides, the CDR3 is TGTGCCAGCAGCTCCAGCCCGAGGCAGAGCACAGATACGCAGTATTTT.

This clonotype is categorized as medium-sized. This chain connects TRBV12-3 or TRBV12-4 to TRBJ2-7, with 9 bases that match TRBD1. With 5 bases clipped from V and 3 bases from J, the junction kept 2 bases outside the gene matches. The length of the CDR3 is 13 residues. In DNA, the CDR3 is TGTGCCAGCAGTCGGACAGGGGACTACGAGCAGTACTTC. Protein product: CASSRTGDYEQYF.

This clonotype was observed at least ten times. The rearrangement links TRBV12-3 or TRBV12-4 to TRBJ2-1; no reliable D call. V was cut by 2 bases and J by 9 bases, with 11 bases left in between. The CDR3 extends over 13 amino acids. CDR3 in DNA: TGTGCCAGCAGTTTATTAGGGTTCGGTGAGCAGTTCTTC. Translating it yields CASSLLGFGEQFF.

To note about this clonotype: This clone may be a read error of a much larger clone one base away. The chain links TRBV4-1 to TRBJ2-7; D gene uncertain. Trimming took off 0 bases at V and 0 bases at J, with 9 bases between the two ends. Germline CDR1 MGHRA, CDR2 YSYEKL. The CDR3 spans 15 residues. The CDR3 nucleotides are TGCGCCAGCAGCCAAGAAGTCAGGAGCTCCTACGAGCAGTACTTC. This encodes CASSQEVRSSYEQYF.

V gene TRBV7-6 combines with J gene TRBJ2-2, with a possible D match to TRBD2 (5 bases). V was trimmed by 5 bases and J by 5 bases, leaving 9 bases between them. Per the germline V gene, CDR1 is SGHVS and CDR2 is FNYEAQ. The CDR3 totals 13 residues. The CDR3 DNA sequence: TGTGCCAGCAGCCCGACGGGAACCGGGGAGCTGTTTTTT. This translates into CASSPTGTGELFF.

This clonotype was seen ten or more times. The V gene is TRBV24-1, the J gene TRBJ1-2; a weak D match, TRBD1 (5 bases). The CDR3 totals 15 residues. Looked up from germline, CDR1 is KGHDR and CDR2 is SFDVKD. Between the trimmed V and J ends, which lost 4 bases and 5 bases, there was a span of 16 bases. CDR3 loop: CATSDLDSGGYGYTF. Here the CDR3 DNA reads TGTGCCACCAGTGACCTTGACAGTGGGGGTTATGGCTACACCTTC.

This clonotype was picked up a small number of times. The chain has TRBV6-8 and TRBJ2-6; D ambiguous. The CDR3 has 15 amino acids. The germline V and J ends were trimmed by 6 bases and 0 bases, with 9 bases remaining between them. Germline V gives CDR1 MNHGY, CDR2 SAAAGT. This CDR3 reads CASRLHSSGANVLTF. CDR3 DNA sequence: TGTGCCAGCAGACTACACAGCTCTGGGGCCAACGTCCTGACTTTC.

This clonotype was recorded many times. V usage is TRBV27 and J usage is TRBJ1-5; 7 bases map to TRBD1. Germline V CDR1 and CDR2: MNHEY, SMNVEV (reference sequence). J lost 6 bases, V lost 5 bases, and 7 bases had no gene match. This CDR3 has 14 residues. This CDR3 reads CASSAGQVGQPQHF. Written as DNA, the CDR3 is TGTGCCAGCAGTGCAGGACAGGTCGGTCAGCCCCAGCATTTT.

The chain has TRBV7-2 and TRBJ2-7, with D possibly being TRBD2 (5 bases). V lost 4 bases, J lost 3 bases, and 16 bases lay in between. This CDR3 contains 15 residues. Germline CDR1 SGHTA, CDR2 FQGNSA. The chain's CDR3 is CASSYPEGSGYEQYF. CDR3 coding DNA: TGTGCCAGCAGCTACCCTGAGGGATCAGGCTACGAGCAGTACTTC.

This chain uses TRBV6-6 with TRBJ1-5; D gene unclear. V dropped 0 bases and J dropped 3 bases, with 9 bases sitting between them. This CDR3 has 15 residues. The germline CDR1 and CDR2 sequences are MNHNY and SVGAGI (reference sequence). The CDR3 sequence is CASSYSGNDNQPQHF. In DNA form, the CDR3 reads TGTGCCAGCAGTTACTCAGGAAACGACAATCAGCCCCAGCATTTT.

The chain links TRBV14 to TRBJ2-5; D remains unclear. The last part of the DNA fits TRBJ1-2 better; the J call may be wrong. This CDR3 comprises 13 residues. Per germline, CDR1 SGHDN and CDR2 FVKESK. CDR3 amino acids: CASSQVHGYGYTF. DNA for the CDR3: TGTGCCAGCAGCCAGGTACACGGCTATGGCTACACCTTC.

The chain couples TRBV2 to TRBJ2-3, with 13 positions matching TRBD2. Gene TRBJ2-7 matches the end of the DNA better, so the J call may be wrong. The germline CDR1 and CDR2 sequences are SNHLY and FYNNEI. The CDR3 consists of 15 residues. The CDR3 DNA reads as TGTGCCAGCAGTAGTGGACTAGCGGGAGTAGATACGCAGTACTTC. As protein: CASSSGLAGVDTQYF.

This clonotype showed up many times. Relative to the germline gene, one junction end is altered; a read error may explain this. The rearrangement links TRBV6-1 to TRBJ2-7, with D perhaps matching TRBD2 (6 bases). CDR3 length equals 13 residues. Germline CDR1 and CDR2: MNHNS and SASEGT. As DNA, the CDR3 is TGTGCCAGCAGTGAACGCGGGGATTCACCCCTCCACTTC. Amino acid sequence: CASSERGDSPLHF.